This T cell receptor beta chain was sequenced in a study of shared clonotypes between healthy human individuals. The overall study: Each donor's CD8 memory used one plate, CD8 naive two, each CD4 subset three.

The CDR3 extends over 13 amino acids. J lost 8 bases, V lost 4 bases, and 8 bases had no gene match. Germline assignment: CDR1 SGHNT and CDR2 YYREEE (reference sequence). The data were produced by immunoSEQ multiplex PCR, yet TCRdb's version contains in-frame clones alone and is incomplete. The sample contains approximately 2.5 million clones, 90% to 95% of which appear only once. This clone occurred a few times. What it binds is not known. Whole-study results and caveats: How much donors shared clonotypes was expected to be affected by sequencing depth. In contrast to clonotypes shared by all four donors, non-shared clonotypes had lower generation probabilities.

Sequenced material: naive CD4+ T cells sorted from blood. Specified subset: CD45RA+ positively selected. The clonotype was recovered from a man aged 18 to 29 in good health. The rearrangement uses TRBV5-4 and TRBJ1-2, with 7 positions matching TRBD1. The DNA for the CDR3 is TGTGCCAGCAGCCGAGACAGGGCCAAAGGCTACACCTTC. Translation gives CASSRDRAKGYTF.